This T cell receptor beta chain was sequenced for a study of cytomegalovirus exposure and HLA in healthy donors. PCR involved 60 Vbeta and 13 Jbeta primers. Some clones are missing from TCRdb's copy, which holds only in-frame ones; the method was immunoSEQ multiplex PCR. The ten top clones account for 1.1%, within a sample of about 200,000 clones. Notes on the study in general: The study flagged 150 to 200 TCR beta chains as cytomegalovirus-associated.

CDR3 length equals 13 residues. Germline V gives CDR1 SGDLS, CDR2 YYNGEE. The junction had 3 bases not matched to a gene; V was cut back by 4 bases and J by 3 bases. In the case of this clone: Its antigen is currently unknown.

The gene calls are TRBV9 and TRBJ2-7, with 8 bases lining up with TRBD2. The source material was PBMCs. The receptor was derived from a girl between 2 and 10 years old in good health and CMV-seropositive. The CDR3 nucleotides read TGTGCCAGCAGCCCCGGGGGGGGCTACGAGCAGTACTTC. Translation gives CASSPGGGYEQYF.